The clone carrying this TCR beta chain was observed many times. Its specificity is unknown. This specimen comes from a study of early T cells in non-severe SARS-CoV-2 infection. TCRdb reprocessed the 5' RACE reads via MiXCR and lists one record per CDR3 protein. In the table there are about 29,000 distinct CDR3 sequences, 5.5% to 6.5% of which are singletons. The CDR3 is made up of 15 amino acids. CDR1 is DFQATT, CDR2 SNEGSKA, per germline (reference sequence). Trimming took 0 bases from V and 3 from J, leaving 11 bases between them. Study findings and constraints: Matching against VDJdb likely underestimated virus-specific expansions, favoring anti-spike CD8.

Sequenced material: whole blood. The V gene is TRBV20-1, the J gene TRBJ1-4; D is perhaps TRBD1 (5 bases). The receptor's source is an adult who was a healthcare worker with PCR-confirmed SARS-CoV-2 infection or an uninfected control (not recorded which). The CDR3, as DNA: TGCAGTGCTAGAGACTCAGGGCCTCCTAATGAAAAACTGTTTTTT. Amino acids: CSARDSGPPNEKLFF.